A selection of T cell receptor beta chains follows, all from one sample in a study of T cells expressing NK-cell markers. From the 5' RACE reads, TCRdb lists one entry per CDR3 protein and no DNA. The table lists fewer than 200,000 distinct CDR3 sequences. The sample comprised blood T cells: a sorted CD56 or NKG2C T cell subset, CD4+ or CD8+ T cells, or bulk PBMC T cells (not recorded which). These receptors were taken from a woman aged 18 to 75 in good health. CDR3s include the opening cysteine and the closing phenylalanine or tryptophan. Fields, in order: V gene, J gene, CDR3 protein.

>TRBV12-3/TRBV12-4|TRBJ2-1
CASSFPRTFSNEQFF
>TRBV4-2|TRBJ1-2
CASSQAGSYGYTF
>TRBV5-1|TRBJ2-1
CASSLDPSGHDNEQFF
>TRBV6-1|TRBJ2-5
CASSAQRVEETQYF
>TRBV28|TRBJ2-3
CASKRDRLTDTQYF
>TRBV24-1|TRBJ2-1
CATSLAVYNEQFF
>TRBV20-1|TRBJ2-2
CSANKGRNTGELFF
>TRBV27|TRBJ1-6
CASTPGSSYNSPLHF
>TRBV24-1|TRBJ2-1
CATSDPNRDSLAGGDNEQFF
>TRBV12-3/TRBV12-4|TRBJ2-6
CASSSTSGGQSGANVLTF
>TRBV12-3/TRBV12-4|TRBJ2-1
CASSLAANRANEQFF
>TRBV11-3|TRBJ2-7
CASSFASGLSYEQYF
>TRBV20-1|TRBJ2-5
CSARTPGPGETQYF
>TRBV5-6|TRBJ2-5
CASRIHRYWGQETQYF
>TRBV5-5|TRBJ2-1
CASSRTTNPNNEQFF
>TRBV5-1|TRBJ1-6
CASSPDRVNNSPLHF
>TRBV12-3/TRBV12-4|TRBJ1-1
CASRDGGTEAFF
>TRBV7-3|TRBJ2-7
CASSAGQGFVYEQYF
>TRBV5-1|TRBJ1-2
CASSLEQADYGYTF
>TRBV29-1|TRBJ1-2
CSVDGGYGYTF
>TRBV6-1|TRBJ2-1
CASKYQDGSDEQFF
>TRBV20-1|TRBJ2-5
CSAVLAQETQYF
>TRBV2|TRBJ2-3
CASSELARDTQYF
>TRBV5-1|TRBJ2-3
CASSREGPSGSTDTQYF
>TRBV11-2|TRBJ2-5
CASSPTSGSKTQYF
>TRBV11-2|TRBJ2-1
CASRPGTSGKHNEQFF
>TRBV6-6|TRBJ2-7
CASGTSKSEQYF
>TRBV10-3|TRBJ2-2
CAISTVDRASWNTGELFF
>TRBV24-1|TRBJ2-7
CATSPSTGEQYF
>TRBV11-2|TRBJ2-1
CASSLELAAYNEQFF
>TRBV11-2|TRBJ2-1
CASSPQIGYNEQFF
>TRBV20-1|TRBJ1-1
CSARALLNTEAFF